This T cell receptor (beta chain) was identified in a study of beta chain features in type 1 diabetes. General study points: All four CD4+ subsets of Type 1 diabetes patients contained TCRB CDR3s that were moderately but significantly shorter. Overrepresentation of cells with high TCR expression could result from cDNA sequencing.

The germline V and J ends were trimmed by 2 bases and 5 bases, with 13 bases remaining between them. The CDR3 is made up of 15 amino acids. The germline V gene encodes CDR1 LGHNA and CDR2 YSLEER. Markers CD45RO/CCR7/CD25/CD127/CD95/CD27 served to sort CD4+ naive, central memory, regulatory and stem cell-like memory cells. This clone was picked up a small number of times. What it recognizes is unknown. All of the isolated RNA was reverse transcribed, so expressed TCRB transcripts were sequenced. Read counts averaged roughly 3.7 million for samples of naive, central memory and regulatory T cells. TCRdb's copy holds only in-frame clones and misses some; the assay was immunoSEQ multiplex PCR. Counted here are about 930,000 clones, roughly a sixth occurring once; the ten biggest clones make up about 0.02%.

Sequencing was done on a sample of naive CD4+ T cells from blood. This TCR was sampled from a woman between 18 and 30 years old in good health. The chain employs TRBV4-3 and TRBJ2-1; tentatively, D is TRBD2 (6 bases). CDR3 bases: TGCGCCAGCAGCCAATATGGACCGGGGGACAATGAGCAGTTCTTC. This gives the protein CASSQYGPGDNEQFF.